Listed here are 11 T cell receptor beta chains from one sample, sequenced in a study of blood T cells in healthy people across ages. It was with a sample-barcoded 5' primer and a J-beta primer mix that a second PCR of about 6 to 12 cycles was run. TCRdb reprocessed the 5' RACE reads via MiXCR and lists one record per CDR3 protein. Counted here are about 670,000 distinct CDR3 sequences, 40% to 65% occurring once; the ten biggest clones make up approximately 13%. Material: blood. The receptors come from a woman older than 75 in good health.

This clonotype occurred a few times. V is TRBV29-1 and J is TRBJ2-7; perhaps TRBD2 as D (6 bases). The CDR3 length is 13 residues. Trimming stripped 6 bases from V and 7 bases from J, with 19 bases between. The germline V gene encodes CDR1 SQVTM and CDR2 ANQGSEA. CDR3 bases: TGCAGCGTGGATCCCACCGGGAGCAATGAGCAGTACTTC. Translating gives CSVDPTGSNEQYF.

On this clonotype itself: A read error may explain this, as a much larger clone is one base away. V gene TRBV2 combines with J gene TRBJ2-3; D unclear. The CDR3 loop spans 12 amino acids. Germline V gene lookup returns CDR1 SNHLY and CDR2 FYNNEI. CDR3 sequence: CASTTSTETQYF. CDR3 in DNA: TGTGCCAGCACCACCAGCACAGAGACGCAGTATTTT.

Ten or more counts support this clonotype. The rearrangement links TRBV5-1 to TRBJ2-3; 10 bases are a match to TRBD1. The CDR3 is made up of 16 amino acids. Germline values: CDR1 SGHRS, CDR2 YFSETQ. V gave up 0 bases and J gave up 3 bases; unmatched junction bases: 4. CDR3 sequence reads: CASSLGQGARTDTQYF. CDR3 bases: TGCGCCAGCAGCTTGGGACAGGGGGCAAGGACAGATACGCAGTATTTT.

For this clonotype: Compared with germline, one end of the junction differs, possibly owing to a read error. The rearrangement joins TRBV7-6 to TRBJ2-6; possibly TRBD1 for D (5 bases). The CDR3 consists of 14 residues. Germline values: CDR1 SGHVS, CDR2 FNYEAQ. DNA of the CDR3: TGTGCCAGCAGCTTAGACTCTGGGGCCAACGTCCCGACTTTC. The encoded protein is CASSLDSGANVPTF.

In this sample, this clonotype turned up a few times. The V call is TRBV7-8, the J call TRBJ2-5; maybe TRBD2 (6 bases). CDR1 SGHVS and CDR2 FQNEAQ come from the germline V gene. Trimming took off 2 bases at V and 4 bases at J, with 14 bases between the two ends. This CDR3 is built from 15 residues. CDR3 in amino acids: CASSLLAPPGETQYF. CDR3 bases: TGTGCCAGCAGCTTACTAGCGCCCCCGGGAGAGACCCAGTACTTC.

This chain connects TRBV12-3 or TRBV12-4 to TRBJ2-2; D not resolved. The ends were cut back, 3 bases at V and 6 bases at J, with 8 bases in the middle. The CDR3 runs to 13 residues. CDR3 in DNA: TGTGCCAGCAGTTTTCTCCGACCCGGGGAGCTGTTTTTT. Protein: CASSFLRPGELFF.

About this clonotype: One end of the junction varies from germline; a read error may be responsible. V and J are TRBV12-3 or TRBV12-4 and TRBJ1-1; 7 bases are shared with TRBD1. The CDR3 extends over 14 amino acids. The CDR3 is CASSQGGADTEVFF. In DNA, the CDR3 is TGTGCCAGCAGTCAAGGGGGCGCGGACACTGAAGTTTTCTTT.

This clonotype was found many times. This rearrangement joins TRBV27 to TRBJ2-7; a weak D match, TRBD2 (6 bases). Germline CDR1 MNHEY, CDR2 SMNVEV (reference sequence). Trimming stripped 5 bases from V and 3 bases from J, with 14 bases between. The CDR3 spans 14 residues. The CDR3 protein is CASSRGTPYYEQYF. CDR3 nucleotides: TGTGCCAGCAGTCGGGGGACCCCCTACTACGAGCAGTACTTC.

This clonotype was detected ten times or more. The rearrangement links TRBV20-1 to TRBJ2-3, with D maybe TRBD2 (6 bases). The CDR3 consists of 14 residues. Germline V lookup: CDR1 DFQATT, CDR2 SNEGSKA (reference sequence). With 5 bases removed from V and 3 bases from J, the gap between germline ends came to 15 bases. Here the CDR3 DNA reads TGCAGTGCTCGAGGGAGGTCTAGGACAGATACGCAGTATTTT. The encoded protein is CSARGRSRTDTQYF.

Only a few counts were recorded for this clonotype. The V call is TRBV4-2, the J call TRBJ2-2, with D tentatively TRBD2 (5 bases). With 1 base removed from V and 0 bases from J, the gap between germline ends came to 9 bases. The CDR3 extends over 16 amino acids. From germline, CDR1 is LGHNA and CDR2 YNFKEQ. The CDR3 DNA sequence: TGTGCCAGCAGCCAAGGAAGCGGTCCGAACACCGGGGAGCTGTTTTTT. Translated: CASSQGSGPNTGELFF.

This clonotype is a singleton in its sample. This chain connects TRBV6-5 to TRBJ2-4; D might be TRBD1 (8 bases). V was cut by 5 bases and J by 5 bases, with 19 bases left in between. CDR1 is MNHEY, CDR2 SVGAGI, per germline. CDR3 length: 16 residues. The CDR3 region is CASSRGQGAGENIQYF. The CDR3 nucleotides are TGTGCCAGCAGTAGGGGTCAGGGGGCGGGGGAAAACATTCAGTACTTC.